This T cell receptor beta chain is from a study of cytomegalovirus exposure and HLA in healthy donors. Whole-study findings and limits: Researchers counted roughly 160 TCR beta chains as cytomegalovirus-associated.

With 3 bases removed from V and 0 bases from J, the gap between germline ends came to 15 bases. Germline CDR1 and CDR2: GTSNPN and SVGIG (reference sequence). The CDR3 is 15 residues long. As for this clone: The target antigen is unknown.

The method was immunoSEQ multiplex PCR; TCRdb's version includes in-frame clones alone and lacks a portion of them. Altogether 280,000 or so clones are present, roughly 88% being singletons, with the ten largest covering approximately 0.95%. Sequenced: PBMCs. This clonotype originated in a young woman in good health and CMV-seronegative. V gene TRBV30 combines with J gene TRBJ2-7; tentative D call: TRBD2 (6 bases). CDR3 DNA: TGTGCCTGGAGCCCCGGGACTTGGAGCTCCTACGAGCAGTACTTC. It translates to CAWSPGTWSSYEQYF.